This T cell receptor (beta chain) was obtained from a study of OX40 agonist ivuxolimab in advanced cancers. Trimming cost V 6 bases and J 4 bases, with 10 bases left between them. CDR3 size: 13 residues. In germline, CDR1 is MNHEY, CDR2 SMNVEV (reference sequence). The table came from immunoSEQ multiplex PCR; TCRdb's copy has only in-frame clones and leaves some out. The table lists fewer than 45,000 clones, around 89% of them singletons. The TCR sequence derives from an adult with an advanced solid tumor such as melanoma, head and neck, liver or kidney cancer. The input for sequencing was CD4+ or CD8+ T cells sorted from blood, taken in a trial of the OX40 agonist ivuxolimab. The chain recombines TRBV27 with TRBJ2-1, with D hard to call. The CDR3 protein is CASSGEVYNEQFF. The CDR3 DNA sequence: TGTGCCAGCAGCGGAGAGGTTTACAATGAGCAGTTCTTC.